Listed here is a single T cell receptor (beta chain). Its specificity is not known. Germline loops: CDR1 LNHDA, CDR2 SQIVND (reference sequence). There are 14 residues in the CDR3. After removal of 4 bases from V and 5 bases from J, the junction contained 7 bases not matched to a gene. The data were obtained in a study of cytomegalovirus exposure and HLA in healthy donors. Study-wide results and caveats: Only CMV serostatus was available as immune exposure information. Sequencing likely produced, as an artifact, a cluster of highly shared sequence variants.

The PCR made use of 60 Vbeta and 13 Jbeta primers. The table came from immunoSEQ multiplex PCR; TCRdb's copy has only in-frame clones and leaves some out. The sample includes 210,000 or so clones, more than 60% of them seen just once. The J gene is TRBJ2-5, the V gene TRBV19; 7 nucleotides match TRBD1. This TCR was recovered from a girl aged 2-10 years in good health and CMV-seronegative. Sequencing used PBMCs. CDR3 DNA: TGTGCCAGTAGTACCACAGGGGCGTGGGAGACCCAGTACTTC. As protein: CASSTTGAWETQYF.